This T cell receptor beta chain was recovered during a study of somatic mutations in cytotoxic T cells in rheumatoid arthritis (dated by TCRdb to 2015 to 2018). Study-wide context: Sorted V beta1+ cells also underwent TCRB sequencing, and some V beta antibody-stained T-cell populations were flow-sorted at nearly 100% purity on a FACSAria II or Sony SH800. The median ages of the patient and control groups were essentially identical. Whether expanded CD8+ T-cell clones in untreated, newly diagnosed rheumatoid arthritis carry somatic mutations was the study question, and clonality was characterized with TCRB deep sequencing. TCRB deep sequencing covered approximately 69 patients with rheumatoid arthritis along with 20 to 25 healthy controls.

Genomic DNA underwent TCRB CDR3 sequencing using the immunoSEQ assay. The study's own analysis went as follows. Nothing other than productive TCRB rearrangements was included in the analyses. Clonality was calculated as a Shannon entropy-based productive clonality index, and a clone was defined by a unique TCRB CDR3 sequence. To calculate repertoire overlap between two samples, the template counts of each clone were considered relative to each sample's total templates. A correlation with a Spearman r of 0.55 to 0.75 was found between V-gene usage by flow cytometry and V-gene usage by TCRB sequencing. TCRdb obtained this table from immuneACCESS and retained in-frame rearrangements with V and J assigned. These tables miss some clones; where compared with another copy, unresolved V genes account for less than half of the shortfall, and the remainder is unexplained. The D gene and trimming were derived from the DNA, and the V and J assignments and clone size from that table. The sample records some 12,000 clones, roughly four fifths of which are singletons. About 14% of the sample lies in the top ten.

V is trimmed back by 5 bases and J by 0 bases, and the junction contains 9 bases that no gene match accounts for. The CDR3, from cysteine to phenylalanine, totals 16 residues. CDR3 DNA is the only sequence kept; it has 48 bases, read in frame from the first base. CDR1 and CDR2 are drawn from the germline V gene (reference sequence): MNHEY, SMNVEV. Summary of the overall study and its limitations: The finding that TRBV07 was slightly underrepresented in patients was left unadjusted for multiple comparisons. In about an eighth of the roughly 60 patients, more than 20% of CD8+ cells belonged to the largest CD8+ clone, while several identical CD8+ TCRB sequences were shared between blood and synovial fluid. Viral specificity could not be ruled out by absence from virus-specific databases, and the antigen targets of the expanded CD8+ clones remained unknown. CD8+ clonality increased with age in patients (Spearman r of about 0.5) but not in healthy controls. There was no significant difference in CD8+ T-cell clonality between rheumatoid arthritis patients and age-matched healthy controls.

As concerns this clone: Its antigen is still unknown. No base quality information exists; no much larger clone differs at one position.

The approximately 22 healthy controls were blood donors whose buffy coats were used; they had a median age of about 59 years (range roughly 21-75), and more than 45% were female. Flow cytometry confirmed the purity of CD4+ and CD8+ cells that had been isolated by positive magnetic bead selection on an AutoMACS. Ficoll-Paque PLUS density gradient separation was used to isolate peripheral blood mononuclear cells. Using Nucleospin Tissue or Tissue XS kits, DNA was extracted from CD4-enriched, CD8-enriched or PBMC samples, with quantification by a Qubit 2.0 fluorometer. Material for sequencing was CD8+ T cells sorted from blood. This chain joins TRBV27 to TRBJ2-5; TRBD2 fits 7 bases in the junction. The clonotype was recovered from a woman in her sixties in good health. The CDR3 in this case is CASSEAGTIHQETQYF. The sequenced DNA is TGTGCCAGCAGTGAGGCCGGGACTATACACCAAGAGACCCAGTACTTC.